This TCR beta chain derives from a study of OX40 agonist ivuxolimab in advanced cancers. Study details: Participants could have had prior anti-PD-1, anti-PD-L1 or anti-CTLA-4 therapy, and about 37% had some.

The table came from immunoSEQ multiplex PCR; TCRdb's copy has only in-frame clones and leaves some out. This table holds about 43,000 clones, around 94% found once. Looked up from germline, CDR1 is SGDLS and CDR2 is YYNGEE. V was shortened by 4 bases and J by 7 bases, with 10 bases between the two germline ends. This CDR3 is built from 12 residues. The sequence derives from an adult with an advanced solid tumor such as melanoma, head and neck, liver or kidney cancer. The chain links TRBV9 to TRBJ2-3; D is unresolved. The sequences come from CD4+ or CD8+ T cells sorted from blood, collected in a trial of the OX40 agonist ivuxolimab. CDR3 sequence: CASSSLPHTQYF. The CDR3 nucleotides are TGTGCCAGCAGCTCACTCCCCCATACGCAGTATTTT.